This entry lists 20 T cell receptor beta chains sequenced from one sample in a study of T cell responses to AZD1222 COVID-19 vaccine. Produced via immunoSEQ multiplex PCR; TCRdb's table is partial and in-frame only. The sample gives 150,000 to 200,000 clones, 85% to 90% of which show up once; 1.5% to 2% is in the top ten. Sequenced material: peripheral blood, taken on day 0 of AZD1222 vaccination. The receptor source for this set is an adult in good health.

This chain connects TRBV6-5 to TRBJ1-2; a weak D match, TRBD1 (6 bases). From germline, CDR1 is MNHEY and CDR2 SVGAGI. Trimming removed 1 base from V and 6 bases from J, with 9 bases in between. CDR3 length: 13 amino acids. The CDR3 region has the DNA TGTGCCAGCAGTTACTGGCAGGGGAATGGCTACACCTTC. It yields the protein CASSYWQGNGYTF.

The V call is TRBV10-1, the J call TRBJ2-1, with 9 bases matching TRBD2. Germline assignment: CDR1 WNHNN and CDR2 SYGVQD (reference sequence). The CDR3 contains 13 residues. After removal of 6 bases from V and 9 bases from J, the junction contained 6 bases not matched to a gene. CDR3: CASSPGTSFEQFF. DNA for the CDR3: TGCGCCAGCAGCCCCGGGACTAGCTTTGAGCAGTTCTTC.

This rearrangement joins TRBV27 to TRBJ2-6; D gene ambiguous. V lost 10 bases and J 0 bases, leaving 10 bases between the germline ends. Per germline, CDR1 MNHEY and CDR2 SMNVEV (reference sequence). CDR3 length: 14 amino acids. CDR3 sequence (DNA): TGTGCCACCAAACGGTTCTCTGGGGCCAACGTCCTGACTTTC. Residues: CATKRFSGANVLTF.

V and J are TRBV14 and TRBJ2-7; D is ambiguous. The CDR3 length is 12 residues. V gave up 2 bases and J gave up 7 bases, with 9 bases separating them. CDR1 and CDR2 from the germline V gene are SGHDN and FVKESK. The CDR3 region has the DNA TGTGCCAGCAGCCAAAGCCCGGTTGAGCAGTACTTC. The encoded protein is CASSQSPVEQYF.

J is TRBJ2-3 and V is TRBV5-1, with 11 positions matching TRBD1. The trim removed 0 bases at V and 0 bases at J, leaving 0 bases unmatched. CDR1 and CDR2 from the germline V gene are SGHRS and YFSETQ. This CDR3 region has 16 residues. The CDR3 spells CASSLGTGGSTDTQYF. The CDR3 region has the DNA TGCGCCAGCAGCTTGGGGACAGGGGGCAGCACAGATACGCAGTATTTT.

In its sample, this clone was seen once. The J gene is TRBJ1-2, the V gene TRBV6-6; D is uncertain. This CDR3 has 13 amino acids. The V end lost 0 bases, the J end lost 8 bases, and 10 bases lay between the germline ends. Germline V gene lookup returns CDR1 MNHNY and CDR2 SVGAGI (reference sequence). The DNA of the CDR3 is TGTGCCAGCAGTTACTCGGGGATCAGCGGCTACACCTTC. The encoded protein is CASSYSGISGYTF.

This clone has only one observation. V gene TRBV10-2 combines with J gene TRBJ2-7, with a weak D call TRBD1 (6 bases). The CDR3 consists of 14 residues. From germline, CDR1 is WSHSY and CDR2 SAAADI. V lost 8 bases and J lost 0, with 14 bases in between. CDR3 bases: TGCGCCAGCGGTCCCGGGACACTCTCCTACGAGCAGTACTTC. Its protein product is CASGPGTLSYEQYF.

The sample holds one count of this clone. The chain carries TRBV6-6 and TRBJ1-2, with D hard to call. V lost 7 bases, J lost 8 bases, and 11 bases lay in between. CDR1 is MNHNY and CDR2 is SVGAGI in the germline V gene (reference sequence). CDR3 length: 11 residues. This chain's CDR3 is CASKANGGYTF. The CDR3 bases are TGTGCCAGCAAGGCTAATGGGGGCTACACCTTC.

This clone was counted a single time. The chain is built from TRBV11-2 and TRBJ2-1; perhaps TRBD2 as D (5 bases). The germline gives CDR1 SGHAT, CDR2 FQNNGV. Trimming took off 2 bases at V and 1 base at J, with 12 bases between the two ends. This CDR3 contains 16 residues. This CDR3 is CASSLLRGRSYNEQFF. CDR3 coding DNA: TGTGCCAGCAGCTTACTTCGGGGTCGGTCCTACAATGAGCAGTTCTTC. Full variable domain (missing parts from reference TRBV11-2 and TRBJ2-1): EAGVAQSPRYKIIEKRQSVAFWCNPISGHATLYWYQQILGQGPKLLIQFQNNGVVDDSQLPKDRFSAERLKGVDSTLKIQPAKLEDSAVYLCASSLLRGRSYNEQFFGPGTRLTVL.

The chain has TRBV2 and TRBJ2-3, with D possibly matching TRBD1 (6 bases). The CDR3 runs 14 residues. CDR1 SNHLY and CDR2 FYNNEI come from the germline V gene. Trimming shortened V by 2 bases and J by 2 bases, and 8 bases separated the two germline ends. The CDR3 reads CASSEYRATDTQYF. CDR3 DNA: TGTGCCAGCAGTGAATACAGGGCCACAGATACGCAGTATTTT. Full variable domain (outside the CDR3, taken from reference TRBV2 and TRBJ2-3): EPEVTQTPSHQVTQMGQEVILRCVPISNHLYFYWYRQILGQKVEFLVSFYNNEISEKSEIFDDQFSVERPDGSNFTLKIRSTKLEDSAMYFCASSEYRATDTQYFGPGTRLTVL.

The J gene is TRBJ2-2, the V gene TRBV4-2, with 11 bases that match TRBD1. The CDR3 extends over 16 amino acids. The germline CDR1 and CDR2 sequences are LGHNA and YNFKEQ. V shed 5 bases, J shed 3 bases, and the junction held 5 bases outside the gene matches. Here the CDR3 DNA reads TGTGCCAGCAGCAGATCGGGACAGGGGGACACCGGGGAGCTGTTTTTT. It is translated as CASSRSGQGDTGELFF.

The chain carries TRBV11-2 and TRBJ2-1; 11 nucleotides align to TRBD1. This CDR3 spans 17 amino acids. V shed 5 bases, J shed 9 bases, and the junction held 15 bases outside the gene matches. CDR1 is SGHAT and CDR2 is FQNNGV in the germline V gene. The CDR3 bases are TGTGCCAGCAGCCCCCGGACAGGGGGCTTTATAGAGGTTGAGCAGTTCTTC. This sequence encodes CASSPRTGGFIEVEQFF.

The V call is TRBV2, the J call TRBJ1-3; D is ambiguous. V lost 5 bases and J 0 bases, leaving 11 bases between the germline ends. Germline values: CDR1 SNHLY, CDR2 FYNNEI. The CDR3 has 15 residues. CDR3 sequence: CASSYIQPSGNTIYF. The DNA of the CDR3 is TGTGCCAGCAGTTACATCCAGCCCTCTGGAAACACCATATATTTT.

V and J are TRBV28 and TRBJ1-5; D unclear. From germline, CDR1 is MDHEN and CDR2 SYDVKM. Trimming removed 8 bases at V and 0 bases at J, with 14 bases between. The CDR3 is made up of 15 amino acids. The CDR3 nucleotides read TGTGCCAGCTCTTTAGTATACCGTAGCAATCAGCCCCAGCATTTT. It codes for CASSLVYRSNQPQHF.

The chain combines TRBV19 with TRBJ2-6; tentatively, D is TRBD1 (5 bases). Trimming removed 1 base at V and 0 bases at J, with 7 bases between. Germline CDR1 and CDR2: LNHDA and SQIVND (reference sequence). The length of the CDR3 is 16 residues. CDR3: CASSIGQSSGANVLTF. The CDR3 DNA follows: TGTGCCAGTAGTATAGGACAGAGCTCTGGGGCCAACGTCCTGACTTTC.

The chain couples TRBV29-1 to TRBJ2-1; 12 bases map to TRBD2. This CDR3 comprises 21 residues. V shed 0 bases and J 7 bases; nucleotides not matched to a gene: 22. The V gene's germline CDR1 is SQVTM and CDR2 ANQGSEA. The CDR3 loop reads CSVEDLQGRLKTSGRGNEQFF. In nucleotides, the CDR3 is TGCAGCGTTGAAGACCTCCAGGGACGGTTGAAGACTAGCGGGAGAGGGAATGAGCAGTTCTTC.

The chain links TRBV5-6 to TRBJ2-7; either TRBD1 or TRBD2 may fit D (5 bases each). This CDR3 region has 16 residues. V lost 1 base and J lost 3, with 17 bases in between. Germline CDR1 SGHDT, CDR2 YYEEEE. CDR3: CASSLRTSSAGYEQYV. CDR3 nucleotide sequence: TGTGCCAGCAGCTTGAGGACATCATCGGCGGGCTACGAGCAGTACGTC.

The CDR3 nucleotides read TGTGCCAGTAGTAAAGACTACCGGGACAGGGCTTACTCTGGGGCCAACGTCCTGACTTTC. It codes for CASSKDYRDRAYSGANVLTF. V and J are TRBV19 and TRBJ2-6; 9 bases fit TRBD1. Looked up from germline, CDR1 is LNHDA and CDR2 is SQIVND (reference sequence). The CDR3 has 20 residues. Losses at the gene ends were 4 bases for V and 0 bases for J; bases not matched to a gene: 13.

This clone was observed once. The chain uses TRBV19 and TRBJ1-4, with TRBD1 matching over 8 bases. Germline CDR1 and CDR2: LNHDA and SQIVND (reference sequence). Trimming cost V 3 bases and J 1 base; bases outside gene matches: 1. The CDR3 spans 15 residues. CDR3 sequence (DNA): TGTGCCAGTAGTATCGGACAGGGAACTAATGAAAAACTGTTTTTT. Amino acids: CASSIGQGTNEKLFF.

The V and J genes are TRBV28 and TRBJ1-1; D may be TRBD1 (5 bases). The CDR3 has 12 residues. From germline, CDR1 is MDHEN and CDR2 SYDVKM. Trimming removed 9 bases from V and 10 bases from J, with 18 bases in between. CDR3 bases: TGTGCCAGTGCCTTGAGGGGCGCAACAGCTTTCTTT. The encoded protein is CASALRGATAFF. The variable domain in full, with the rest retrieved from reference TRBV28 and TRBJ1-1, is DVKVTQSSRYLVKRTGEKVFLECVQDMDHENMFWYRQDPGLGLRLIYFSYDVKMKEKGDIPEGYSVSREKKERFSLILESASTNQTSMYLCASALRGATAFFGQGTRLTVV.